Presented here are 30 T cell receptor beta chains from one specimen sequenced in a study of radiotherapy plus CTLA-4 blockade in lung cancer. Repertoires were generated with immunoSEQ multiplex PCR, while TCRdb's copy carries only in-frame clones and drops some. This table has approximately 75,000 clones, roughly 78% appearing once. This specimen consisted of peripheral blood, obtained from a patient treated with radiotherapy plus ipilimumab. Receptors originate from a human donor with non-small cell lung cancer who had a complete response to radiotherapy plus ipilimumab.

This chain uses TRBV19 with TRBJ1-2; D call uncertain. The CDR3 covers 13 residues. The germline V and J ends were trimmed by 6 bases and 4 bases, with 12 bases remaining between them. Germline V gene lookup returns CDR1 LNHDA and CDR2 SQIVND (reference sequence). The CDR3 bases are TGTGCCAGTAGGACGGATGATAGCTATGGCTACACCTTC. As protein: CASRTDDSYGYTF.

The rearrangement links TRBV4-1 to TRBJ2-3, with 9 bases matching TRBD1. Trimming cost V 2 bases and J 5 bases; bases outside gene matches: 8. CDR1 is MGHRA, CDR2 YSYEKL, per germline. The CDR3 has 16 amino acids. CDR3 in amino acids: CASSQYRGRKEDTQYF. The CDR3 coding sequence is TGCGCCAGCAGCCAATACAGGGGGCGCAAGGAAGATACGCAGTATTTT.

The CDR3 DNA is TGTGCCAGCAGTGAGGAGTCAGGGATTCTGAATCAGCCCCAGCATTTT. This codes for CASSEESGILNQPQHF. The chain links TRBV2 to TRBJ1-5, with D possibly being TRBD1 (5 bases). The germline gives CDR1 SNHLY, CDR2 FYNNEI. This CDR3 has 16 residues. Trimming pared 3 bases from V and 4 bases from J, leaving 16 bases between.

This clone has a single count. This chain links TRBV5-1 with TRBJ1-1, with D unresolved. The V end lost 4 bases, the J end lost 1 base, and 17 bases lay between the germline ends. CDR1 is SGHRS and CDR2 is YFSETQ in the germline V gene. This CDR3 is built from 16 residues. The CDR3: CASSPQTGGRNTEAFF. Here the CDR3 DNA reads TGCGCCAGCAGCCCTCAAACGGGTGGGCGGAACACTGAAGCTTTCTTT.

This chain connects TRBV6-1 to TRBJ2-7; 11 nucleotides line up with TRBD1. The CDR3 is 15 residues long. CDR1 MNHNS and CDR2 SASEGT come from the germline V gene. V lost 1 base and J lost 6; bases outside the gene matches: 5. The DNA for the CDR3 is TGTGCCAGCAGTGAAGACCCGGACAGGGGGCGCGAGCAGTACGTC. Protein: CASSEDPDRGREQYV.

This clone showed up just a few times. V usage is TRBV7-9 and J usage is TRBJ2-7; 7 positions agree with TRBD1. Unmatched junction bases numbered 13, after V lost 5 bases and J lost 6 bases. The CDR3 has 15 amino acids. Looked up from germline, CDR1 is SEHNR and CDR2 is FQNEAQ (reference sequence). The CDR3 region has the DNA TGTGCCAGCAGCCCAGGAACTAAGGGGGCGAGCGAGCAGTACTTC. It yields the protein CASSPGTKGASEQYF.

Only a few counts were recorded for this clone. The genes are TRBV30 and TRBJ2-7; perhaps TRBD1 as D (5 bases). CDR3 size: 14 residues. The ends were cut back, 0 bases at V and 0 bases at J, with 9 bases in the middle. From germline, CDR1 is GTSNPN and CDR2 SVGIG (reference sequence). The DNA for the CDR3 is TGTGCCTGGAGTGTATACAGGCGCTCCTACGAGCAGTACTTC. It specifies CAWSVYRRSYEQYF.

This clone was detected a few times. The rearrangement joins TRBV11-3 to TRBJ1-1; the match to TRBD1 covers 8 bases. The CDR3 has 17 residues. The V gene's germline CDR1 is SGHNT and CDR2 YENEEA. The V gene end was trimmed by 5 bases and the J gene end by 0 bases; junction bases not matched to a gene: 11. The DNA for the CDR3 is TGTGCCAGCAGCCCACAGGGGGTCTCAGCGGTGAACACTGAAGCTTTCTTT. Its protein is CASSPQGVSAVNTEAFF.

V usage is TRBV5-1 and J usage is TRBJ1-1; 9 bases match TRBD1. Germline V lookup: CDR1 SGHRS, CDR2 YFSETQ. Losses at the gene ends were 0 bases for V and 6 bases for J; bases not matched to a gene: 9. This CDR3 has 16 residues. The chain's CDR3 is CASSLDPGQGGSEAFF. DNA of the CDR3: TGCGCCAGCAGCTTGGATCCGGGACAGGGAGGGTCTGAAGCTTTCTTT.

For the CDR3, the DNA is TGCAGCGTTGGGCGGGCTGAAGCTTTCTTT. Protein sequence: CSVGRAEAFF. The V call is TRBV29-1, the J call TRBJ1-1; D gene unclear. The germline V gene encodes CDR1 SQVTM and CDR2 ANQGSEA. The CDR3 consists of 10 residues. Deletions cut 4 bases from V and 6 bases from J, with 6 bases between.

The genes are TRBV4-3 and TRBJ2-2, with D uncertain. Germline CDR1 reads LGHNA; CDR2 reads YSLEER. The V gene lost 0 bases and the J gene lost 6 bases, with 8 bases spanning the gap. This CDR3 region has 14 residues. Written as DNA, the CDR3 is TGCGCCAGCAGCCAAGAGTGGACCTCCGGGGAGCTGTTTTTT. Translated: CASSQEWTSGELFF.

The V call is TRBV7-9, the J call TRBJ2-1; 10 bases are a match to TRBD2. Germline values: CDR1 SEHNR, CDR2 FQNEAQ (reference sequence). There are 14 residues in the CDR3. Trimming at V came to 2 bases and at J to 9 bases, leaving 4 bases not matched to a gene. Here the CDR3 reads CASSLLAGVAEQFF. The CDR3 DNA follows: TGTGCCAGCAGCTTACTAGCGGGAGTGGCTGAGCAGTTCTTC.

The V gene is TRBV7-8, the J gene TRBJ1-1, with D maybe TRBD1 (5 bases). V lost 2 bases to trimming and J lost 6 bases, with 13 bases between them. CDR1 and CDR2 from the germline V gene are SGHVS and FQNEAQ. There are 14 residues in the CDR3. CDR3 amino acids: CASSLNRQVAEAFF. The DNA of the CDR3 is TGTGCCAGCAGCTTAAACAGGCAGGTGGCTGAAGCTTTCTTT. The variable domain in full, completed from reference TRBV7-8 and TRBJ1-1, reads GAGVSQSPRYKVAKRGQDVALRCDPISGHVSLFWYQQALGQGPEFLTYFQNEAQLDKSGLPSDRFFAERPEGSVSTLKIQRTQQEDSAVYLCASSLNRQVAEAFFGQGTRLTVV.

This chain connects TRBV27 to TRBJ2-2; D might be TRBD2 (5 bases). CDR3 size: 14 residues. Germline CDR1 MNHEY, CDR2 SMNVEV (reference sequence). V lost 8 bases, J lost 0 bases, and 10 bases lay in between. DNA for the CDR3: TGTGCCAGCTCGGGGAAAGCGAACACCGGGGAGCTGTTTTTT. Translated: CASSGKANTGELFF.

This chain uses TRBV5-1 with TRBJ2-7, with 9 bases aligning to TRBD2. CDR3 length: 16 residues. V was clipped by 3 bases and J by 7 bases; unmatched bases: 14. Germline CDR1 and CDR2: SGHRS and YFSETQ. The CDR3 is CASSSPRGGGAREQYF. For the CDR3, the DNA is TGCGCCAGCAGCTCCCCCCGCGGCGGGGGGGCTCGGGAGCAGTACTTC.

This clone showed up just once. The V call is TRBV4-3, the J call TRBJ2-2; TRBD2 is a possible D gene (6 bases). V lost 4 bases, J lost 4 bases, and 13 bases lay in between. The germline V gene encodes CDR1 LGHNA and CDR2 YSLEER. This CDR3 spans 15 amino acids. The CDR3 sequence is CASSPGGTLTGELFF. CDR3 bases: TGCGCCAGCAGCCCAGGCGGGACCCTCACCGGGGAGCTGTTTTTT.

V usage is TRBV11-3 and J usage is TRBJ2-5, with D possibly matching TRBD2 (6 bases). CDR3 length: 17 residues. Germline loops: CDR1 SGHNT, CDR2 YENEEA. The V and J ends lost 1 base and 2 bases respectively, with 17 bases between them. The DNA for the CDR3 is TGTGCCAGCAGCTTAGGCCTAACGGGACTTTCTCAAGAGACCCAGTACTTC. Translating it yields CASSLGLTGLSQETQYF.

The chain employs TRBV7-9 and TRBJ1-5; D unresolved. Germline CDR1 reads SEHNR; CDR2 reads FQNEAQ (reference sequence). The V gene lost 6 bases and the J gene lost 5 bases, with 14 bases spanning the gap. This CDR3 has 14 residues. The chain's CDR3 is CASSGLGEHQPQHF. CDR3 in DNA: TGTGCCAGCAGTGGGCTCGGGGAGCATCAGCCCCAGCATTTT.

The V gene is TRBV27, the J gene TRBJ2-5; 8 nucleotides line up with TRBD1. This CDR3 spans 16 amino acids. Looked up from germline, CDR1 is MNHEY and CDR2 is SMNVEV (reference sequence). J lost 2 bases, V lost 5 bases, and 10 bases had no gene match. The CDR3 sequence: CASSTRQGRFQETQYF. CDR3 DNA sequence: TGTGCCAGCAGTACACGACAGGGGAGATTTCAAGAGACCCAGTACTTC.

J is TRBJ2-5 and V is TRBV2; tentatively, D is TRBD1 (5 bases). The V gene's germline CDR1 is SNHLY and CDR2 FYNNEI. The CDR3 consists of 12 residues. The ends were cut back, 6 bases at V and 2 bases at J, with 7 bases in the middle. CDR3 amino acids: CASRTAQETQYF. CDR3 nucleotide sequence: TGTGCCAGCAGGACAGCACAAGAGACCCAGTACTTC.

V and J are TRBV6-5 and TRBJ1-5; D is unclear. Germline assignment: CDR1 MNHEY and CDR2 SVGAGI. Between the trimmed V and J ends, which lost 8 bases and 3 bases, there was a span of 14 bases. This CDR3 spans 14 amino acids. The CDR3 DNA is TGTGCCAGCCGGAGGAATACGGACAATCAGCCCCAGCATTTT. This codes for CASRRNTDNQPQHF.

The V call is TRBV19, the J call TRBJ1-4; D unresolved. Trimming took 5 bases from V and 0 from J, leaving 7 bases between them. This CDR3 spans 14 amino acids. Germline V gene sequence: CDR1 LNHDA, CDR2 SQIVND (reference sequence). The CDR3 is CASSPLTTNEKLFF. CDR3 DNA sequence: TGTGCCAGTAGTCCGCTGACAACTAATGAAAAACTGTTTTTT.

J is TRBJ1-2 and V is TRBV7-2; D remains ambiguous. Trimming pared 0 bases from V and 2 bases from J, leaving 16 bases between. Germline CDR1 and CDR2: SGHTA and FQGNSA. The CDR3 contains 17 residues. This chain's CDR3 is CASSLATAAFSNYGYTF. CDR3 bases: TGTGCCAGCAGCTTAGCGACGGCAGCTTTCTCAAACTATGGCTACACCTTC.

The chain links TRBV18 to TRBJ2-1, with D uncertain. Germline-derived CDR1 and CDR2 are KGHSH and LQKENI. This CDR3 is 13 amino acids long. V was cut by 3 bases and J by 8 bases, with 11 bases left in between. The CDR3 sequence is CASSPPGVYEQFF. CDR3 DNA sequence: TGTGCCAGCTCACCTCCGGGTGTTTATGAGCAGTTCTTC.

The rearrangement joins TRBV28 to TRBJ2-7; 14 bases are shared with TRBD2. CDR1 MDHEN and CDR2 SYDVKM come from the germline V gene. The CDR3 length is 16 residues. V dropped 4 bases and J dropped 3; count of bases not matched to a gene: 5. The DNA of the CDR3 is TGTGCCAGCAGTTCGTCGGGACTAGCGGGGGTCTACGAGCAGTACGTC. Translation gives CASSSSGLAGVYEQYV.

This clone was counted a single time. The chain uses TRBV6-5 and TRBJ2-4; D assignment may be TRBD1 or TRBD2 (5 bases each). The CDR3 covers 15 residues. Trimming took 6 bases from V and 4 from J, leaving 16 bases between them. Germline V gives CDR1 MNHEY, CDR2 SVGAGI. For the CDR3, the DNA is TGTGCCAGCAGCCCTGGGACCCCCGGAAAAAACATTCAGTACTTC. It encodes CASSPGTPGKNIQYF.

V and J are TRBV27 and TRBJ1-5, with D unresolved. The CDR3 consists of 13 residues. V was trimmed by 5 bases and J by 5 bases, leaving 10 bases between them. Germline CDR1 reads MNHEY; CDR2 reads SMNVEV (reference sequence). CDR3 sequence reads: CASSLRTDQPQHF. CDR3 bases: TGTGCCAGCAGTCTTCGGACGGATCAGCCCCAGCATTTT.

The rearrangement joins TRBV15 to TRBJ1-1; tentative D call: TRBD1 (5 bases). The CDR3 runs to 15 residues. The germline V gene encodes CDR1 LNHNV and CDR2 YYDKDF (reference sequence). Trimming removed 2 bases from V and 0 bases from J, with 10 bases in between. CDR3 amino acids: CATSRPGALNTEAFF. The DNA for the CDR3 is TGTGCCACCAGCAGACCCGGGGCCTTGAACACTGAAGCTTTCTTT.

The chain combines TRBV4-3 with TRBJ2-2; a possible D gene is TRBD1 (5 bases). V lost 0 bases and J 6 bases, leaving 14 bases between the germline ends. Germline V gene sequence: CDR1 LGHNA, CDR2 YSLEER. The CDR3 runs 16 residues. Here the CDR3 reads CASSQDARDRAGELFF. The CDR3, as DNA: TGCGCCAGCAGCCAAGACGCCAGGGATCGTGCCGGGGAGCTGTTTTTT.

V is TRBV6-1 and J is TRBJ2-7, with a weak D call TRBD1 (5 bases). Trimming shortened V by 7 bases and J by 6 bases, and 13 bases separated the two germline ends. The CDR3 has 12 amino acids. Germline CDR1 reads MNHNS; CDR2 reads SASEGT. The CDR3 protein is CASTPSQGEQYF. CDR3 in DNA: TGTGCCAGCACCCCGTCGCAGGGCGAGCAGTACTTC.